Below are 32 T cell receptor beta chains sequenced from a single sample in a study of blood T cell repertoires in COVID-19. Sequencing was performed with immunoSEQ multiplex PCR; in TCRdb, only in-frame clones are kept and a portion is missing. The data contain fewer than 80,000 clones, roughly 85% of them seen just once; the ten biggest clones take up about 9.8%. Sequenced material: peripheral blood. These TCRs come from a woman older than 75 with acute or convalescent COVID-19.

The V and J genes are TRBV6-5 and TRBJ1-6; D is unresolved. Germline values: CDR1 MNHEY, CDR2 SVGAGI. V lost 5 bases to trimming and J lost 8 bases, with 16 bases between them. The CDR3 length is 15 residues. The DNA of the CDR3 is TGTGCCAGCAGTCCCAGCGGGCGCAACGATTCACCCCTCCACTTT. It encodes CASSPSGRNDSPLHF.

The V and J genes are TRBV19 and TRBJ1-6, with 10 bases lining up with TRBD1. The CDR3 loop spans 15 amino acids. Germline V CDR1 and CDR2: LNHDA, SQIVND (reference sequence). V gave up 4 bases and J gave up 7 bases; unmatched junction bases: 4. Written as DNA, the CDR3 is TGTGCCAGTAGTACCTTGGGACAGGGGAATTCACCCCTCCACTTT. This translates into CASSTLGQGNSPLHF.

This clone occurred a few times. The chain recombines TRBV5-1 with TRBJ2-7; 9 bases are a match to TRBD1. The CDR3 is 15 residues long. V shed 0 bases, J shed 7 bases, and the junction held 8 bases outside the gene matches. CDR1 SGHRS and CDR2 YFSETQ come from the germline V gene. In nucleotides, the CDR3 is TGCGCCAGCAGCTTGGTCTTGGGACAGGGAGGGGAGCAGTACTTC. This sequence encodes CASSLVLGQGGEQYF. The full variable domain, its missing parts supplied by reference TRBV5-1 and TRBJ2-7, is KAGVTQTPRYLIKTRGQQVTLSCSPISGHRSVSWYQQTPGQGLQFLFEYFSETQRNKGNFPGRFSGRQFSNSRSEMNVSTLELGDSALYLCASSLVLGQGGEQYFGPGTRLTVT.

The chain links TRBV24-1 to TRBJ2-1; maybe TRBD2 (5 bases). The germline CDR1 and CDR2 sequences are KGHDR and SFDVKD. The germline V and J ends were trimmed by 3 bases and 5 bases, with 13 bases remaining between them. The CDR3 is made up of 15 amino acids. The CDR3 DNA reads TGTGCCACCAGTGATCCGAGAGGGTATGACAATGAGCAGTTCTTC. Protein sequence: CATSDPRGYDNEQFF.

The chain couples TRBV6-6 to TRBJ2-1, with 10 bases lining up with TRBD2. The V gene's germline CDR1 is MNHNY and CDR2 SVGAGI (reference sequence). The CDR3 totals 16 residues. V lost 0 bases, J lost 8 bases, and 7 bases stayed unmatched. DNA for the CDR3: TGTGCCAGCAGTTACTCGTCAGCGGGGGGGCCGGATGAGCAGTTCTTC. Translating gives CASSYSSAGGPDEQFF.

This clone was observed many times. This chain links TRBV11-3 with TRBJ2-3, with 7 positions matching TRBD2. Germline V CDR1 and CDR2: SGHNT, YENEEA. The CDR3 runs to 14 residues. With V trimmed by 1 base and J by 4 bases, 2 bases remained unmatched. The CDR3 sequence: CASSLGLAADTQYF. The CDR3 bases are TGTGCCAGCAGCTTAGGCCTAGCGGCAGATACGCAGTATTTT.

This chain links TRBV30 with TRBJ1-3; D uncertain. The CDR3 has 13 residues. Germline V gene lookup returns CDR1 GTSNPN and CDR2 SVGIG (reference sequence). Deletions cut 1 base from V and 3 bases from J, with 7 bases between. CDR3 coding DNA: TGTGCCTGGAGTGGGGGAGTTGGAAACACCATATATTTT. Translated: CAWSGGVGNTIYF.

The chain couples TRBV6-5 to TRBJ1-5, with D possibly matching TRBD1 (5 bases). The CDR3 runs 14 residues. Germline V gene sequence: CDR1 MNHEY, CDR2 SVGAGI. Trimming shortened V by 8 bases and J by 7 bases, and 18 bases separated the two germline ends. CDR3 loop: CASGGTLSGQPQHF. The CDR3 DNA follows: TGTGCCAGCGGGGGGACTCTAAGCGGACAGCCCCAGCATTTT.

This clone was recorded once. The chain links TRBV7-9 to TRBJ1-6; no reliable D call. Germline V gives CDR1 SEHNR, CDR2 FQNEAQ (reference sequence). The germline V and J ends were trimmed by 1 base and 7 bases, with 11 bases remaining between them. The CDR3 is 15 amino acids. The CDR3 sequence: CASSLGAGGNSPLHF. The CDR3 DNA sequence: TGTGCCAGCAGCTTAGGTGCGGGAGGAAATTCACCCCTCCACTTT.

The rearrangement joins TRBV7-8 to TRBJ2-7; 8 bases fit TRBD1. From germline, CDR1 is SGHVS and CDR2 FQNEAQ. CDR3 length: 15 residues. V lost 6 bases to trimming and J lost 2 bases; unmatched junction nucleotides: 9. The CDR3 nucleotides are TGTGCCAGCAGAGGAGACAGGGGAGTTACCTACGAGCAGTACTTC. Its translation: CASRGDRGVTYEQYF.

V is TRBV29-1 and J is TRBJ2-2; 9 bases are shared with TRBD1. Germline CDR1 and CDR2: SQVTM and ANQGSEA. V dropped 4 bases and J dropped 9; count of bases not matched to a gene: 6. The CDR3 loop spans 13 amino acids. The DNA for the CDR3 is TGCAGCGTTGGACTACAGGGGGCTAGGGAGCTGTTTTTT. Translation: CSVGLQGARELFF.

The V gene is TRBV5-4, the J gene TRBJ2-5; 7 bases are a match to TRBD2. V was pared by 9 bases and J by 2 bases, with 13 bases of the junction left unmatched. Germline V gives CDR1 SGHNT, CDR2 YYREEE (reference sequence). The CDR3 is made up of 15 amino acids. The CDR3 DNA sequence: TGTGCCACCTCCACCGGGGCGGGGGTTCAAGAGACCCAGTACTTC. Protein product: CATSTGAGVQETQYF.

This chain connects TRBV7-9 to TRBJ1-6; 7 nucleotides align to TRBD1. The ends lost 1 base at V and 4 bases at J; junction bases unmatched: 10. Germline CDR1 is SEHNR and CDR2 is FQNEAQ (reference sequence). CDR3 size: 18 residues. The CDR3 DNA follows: TGTGCCAGCAGCTTAGAAGATTGGGACAGTGGATATAATTCACCCCTCCACTTT. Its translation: CASSLEDWDSGYNSPLHF. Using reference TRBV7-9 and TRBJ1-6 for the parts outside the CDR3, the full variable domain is DTGVSQNPRHKITKRGQNVTFRCDPISEHNRLYWYRQTLGQGPEFLTYFQNEAQLEKSRLLSDRFSAERPKGSFSTLEIQRTEQGDSAMYLCASSLEDWDSGYNSPLHFGNGTRLTVT.

Here the CDR3 DNA reads TGTGCCAGCTCAACGGGTGATCACTATGGCTACACCTTC. Its protein is CASSTGDHYGYTF. This chain uses TRBV18 with TRBJ1-2; D gene uncertain. Germline CDR1 reads KGHSH; CDR2 reads LQKENI. This CDR3 region has 13 residues. V lost 5 bases, J lost 3 bases, and 10 bases lay in between. The full variable domain, its missing parts supplied by reference TRBV18 and TRBJ1-2, is NAGVMQNPRHLVRRRGQEARLRCSPMKGHSHVYWYRQLPEEGLKFMVYLQKENIIDESGMPKERFSAEFPKEGPSILRIQQVVRGDSAAYFCASSTGDHYGYTFGSGTRLTVV.

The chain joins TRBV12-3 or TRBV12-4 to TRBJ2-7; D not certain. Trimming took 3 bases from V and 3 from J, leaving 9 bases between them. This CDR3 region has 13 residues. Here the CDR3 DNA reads TGTGCCAGCAGTTTGGCAGGCATCTACGAGCAGTACTTC. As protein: CASSLAGIYEQYF.

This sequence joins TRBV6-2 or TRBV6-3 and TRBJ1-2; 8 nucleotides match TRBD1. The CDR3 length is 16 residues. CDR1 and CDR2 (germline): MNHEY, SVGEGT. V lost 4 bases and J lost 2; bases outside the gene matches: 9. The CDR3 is CASSFATRDRNYGYTF. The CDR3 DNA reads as TGTGCCAGCAGTTTTGCCACCCGGGACAGGAACTATGGCTACACCTTC.

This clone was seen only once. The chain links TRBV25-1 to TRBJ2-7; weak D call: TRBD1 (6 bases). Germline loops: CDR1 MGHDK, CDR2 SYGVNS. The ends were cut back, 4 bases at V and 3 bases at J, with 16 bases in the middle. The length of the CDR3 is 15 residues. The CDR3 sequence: CASSAPGQAFYEQYF. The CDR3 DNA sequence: TGTGCCAGCAGTGCCCCGGGACAAGCCTTCTACGAGCAGTACTTC.

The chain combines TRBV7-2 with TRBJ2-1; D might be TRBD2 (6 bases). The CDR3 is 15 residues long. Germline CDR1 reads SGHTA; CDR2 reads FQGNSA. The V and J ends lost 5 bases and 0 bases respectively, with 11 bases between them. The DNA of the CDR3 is TGTGCCAGCAGCCCGGTCGGGGGCTCCTACAATGAGCAGTTCTTC. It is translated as CASSPVGGSYNEQFF.

The CDR3 bases are TGTGCCAGTAGTATTAATCCCAGACTAGTCCATGAGCAGTTCTTC. Translating it yields CASSINPRLVHEQFF. This rearrangement joins TRBV19 to TRBJ2-1; a weak D match, TRBD2 (6 bases). V was pared by 3 bases and J by 8 bases, with 17 bases between. The CDR3 has 15 amino acids. Germline values: CDR1 LNHDA, CDR2 SQIVND (reference sequence).

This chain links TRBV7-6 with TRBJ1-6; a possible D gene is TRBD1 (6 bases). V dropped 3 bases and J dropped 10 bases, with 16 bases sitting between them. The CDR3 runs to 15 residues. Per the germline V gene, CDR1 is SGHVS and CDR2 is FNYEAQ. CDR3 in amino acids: CASSLGYRDGSPLHF. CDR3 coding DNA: TGTGCCAGCAGCTTGGGGTACAGGGATGGCTCACCCCTCCACTTT.

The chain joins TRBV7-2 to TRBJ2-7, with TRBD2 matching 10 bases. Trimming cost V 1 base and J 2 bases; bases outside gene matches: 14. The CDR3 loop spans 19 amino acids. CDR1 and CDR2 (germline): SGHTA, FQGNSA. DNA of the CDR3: TGTGCCAGCAGCTTAGTTAGTCTAGCGGGGGCCATAATTGCCTACGAGCAGTACTTC. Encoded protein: CASSLVSLAGAIIAYEQYF.

As DNA, the CDR3 is TGCGCCAGCAGCTTGGCGGCAGGGGGGCCGAGTGAAGAGACCCAGTACTTC. It yields the protein CASSLAAGGPSEETQYF. The chain joins TRBV5-1 to TRBJ2-5, with D possibly being TRBD1 (7 bases). This CDR3 has 17 residues. Trimming removed 0 bases from V and 3 bases from J, with 18 bases in between. Per the germline V gene, CDR1 is SGHRS and CDR2 is YFSETQ.

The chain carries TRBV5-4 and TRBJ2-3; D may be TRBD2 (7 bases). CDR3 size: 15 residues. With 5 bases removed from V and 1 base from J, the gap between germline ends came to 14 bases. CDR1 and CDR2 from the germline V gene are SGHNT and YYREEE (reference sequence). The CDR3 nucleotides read TGTGCCAGCAGTCTTGACGGGGGGCGCACAGATACGCAGTATTTT. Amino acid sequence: CASSLDGGRTDTQYF. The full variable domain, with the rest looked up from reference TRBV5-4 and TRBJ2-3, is ETGVTQSPTHLIKTRGQQVTLRCSSQSGHNTVSWYQQALGQGPQFIFQYYREEENGRGNFPPRFSGLQFPNYSSELNVNALELDDSALYLCASSLDGGRTDTQYFGPGTRLTVL.

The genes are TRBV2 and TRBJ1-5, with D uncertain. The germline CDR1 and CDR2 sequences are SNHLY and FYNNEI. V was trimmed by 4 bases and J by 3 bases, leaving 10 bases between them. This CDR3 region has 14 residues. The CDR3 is CASSAARNNQPQHF. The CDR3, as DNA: TGTGCCAGCAGTGCGGCGCGGAACAATCAGCCCCAGCATTTT.

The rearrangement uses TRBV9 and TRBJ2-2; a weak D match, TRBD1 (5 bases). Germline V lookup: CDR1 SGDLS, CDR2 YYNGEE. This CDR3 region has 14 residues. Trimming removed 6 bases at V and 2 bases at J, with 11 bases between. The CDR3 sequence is CASTPGYNTGELFF. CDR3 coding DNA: TGTGCCAGCACCCCAGGGTATAACACCGGGGAGCTGTTTTTT.

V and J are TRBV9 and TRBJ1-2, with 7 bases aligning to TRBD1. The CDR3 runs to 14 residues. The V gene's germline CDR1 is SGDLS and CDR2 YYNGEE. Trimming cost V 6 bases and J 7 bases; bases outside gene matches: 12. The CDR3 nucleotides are TGTGCCAGCACCCGGACAGGTGGGAGTGGTGGCTACACCTTC. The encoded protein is CASTRTGGSGGYTF. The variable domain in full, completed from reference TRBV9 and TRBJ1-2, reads DSGVTQTPKHLITATGQRVTLRCSPRSGDLSVYWYQQSLDQGLQFLIQYYNGEERAKGNILERFSAQQFPDLHSELNLSSLELGDSALYFCASTRTGGSGGYTFGSGTRLTVV.

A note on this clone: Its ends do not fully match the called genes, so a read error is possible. This CDR3 is CASSHGQKETQYF. Here the CDR3 DNA reads TGTGCTAGCAGCCACGGACAGAAAGAGACCCAGTACTTC. V is TRBV7-7 and J is TRBJ2-5; D is perhaps TRBD1 (6 bases). CDR1 and CDR2 from the germline V gene are SSHAT and FNYEAQ (reference sequence). CDR3 size: 13 residues. The variable domain in full, completed from reference TRBV7-7 and TRBJ2-5, reads GAGVSQSPRYKVTKRGQDVTLRCDPISSHATLYWYQQALGQGPEFLTYFNYEAQPDKSGLPSDRFSAERPEGSISTLTIQRTEQRDSAMYRCASSHGQKETQYFGPGTRLLVL.

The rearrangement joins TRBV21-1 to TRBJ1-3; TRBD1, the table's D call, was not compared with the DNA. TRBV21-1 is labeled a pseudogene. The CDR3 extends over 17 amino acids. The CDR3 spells CASSKAPQGAIVNTIYF. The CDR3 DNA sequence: TGTGCCAGCAGCAAAGCCCCCCAGGGGGCGATTGTAAACACCATATATTTT.

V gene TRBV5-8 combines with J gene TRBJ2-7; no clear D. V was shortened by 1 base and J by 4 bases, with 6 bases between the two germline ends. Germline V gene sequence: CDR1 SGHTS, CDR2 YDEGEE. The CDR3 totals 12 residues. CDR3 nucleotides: TGTGCCAGCAGCTTGACTGAGTACGAGCAGTACTTC. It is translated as CASSLTEYEQYF.

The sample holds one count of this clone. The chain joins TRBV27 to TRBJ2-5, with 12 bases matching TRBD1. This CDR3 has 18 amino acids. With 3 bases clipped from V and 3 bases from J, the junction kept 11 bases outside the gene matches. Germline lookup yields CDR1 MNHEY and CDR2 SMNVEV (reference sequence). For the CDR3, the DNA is TGTGCCAGCAGTTTGACGAGGGGGACAGGGGGCCCGAAAGAGACCCAGTACTTC. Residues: CASSLTRGTGGPKETQYF.

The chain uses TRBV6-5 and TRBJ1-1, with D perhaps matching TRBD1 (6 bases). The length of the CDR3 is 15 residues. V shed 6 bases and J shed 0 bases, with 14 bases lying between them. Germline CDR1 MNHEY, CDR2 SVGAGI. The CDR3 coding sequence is TGTGCCAGCAGGGTCCGGGGGGGCATGAACACTGAAGCTTTCTTT. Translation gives CASRVRGGMNTEAFF.

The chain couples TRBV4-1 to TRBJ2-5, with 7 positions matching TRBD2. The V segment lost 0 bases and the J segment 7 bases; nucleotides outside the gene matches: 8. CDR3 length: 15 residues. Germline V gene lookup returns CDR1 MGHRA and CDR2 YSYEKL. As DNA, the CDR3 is TGCGCCAGCAGCCAAGAAGGCGGGGGTTCATTGACCCAGTACTTC. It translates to CASSQEGGGSLTQYF.